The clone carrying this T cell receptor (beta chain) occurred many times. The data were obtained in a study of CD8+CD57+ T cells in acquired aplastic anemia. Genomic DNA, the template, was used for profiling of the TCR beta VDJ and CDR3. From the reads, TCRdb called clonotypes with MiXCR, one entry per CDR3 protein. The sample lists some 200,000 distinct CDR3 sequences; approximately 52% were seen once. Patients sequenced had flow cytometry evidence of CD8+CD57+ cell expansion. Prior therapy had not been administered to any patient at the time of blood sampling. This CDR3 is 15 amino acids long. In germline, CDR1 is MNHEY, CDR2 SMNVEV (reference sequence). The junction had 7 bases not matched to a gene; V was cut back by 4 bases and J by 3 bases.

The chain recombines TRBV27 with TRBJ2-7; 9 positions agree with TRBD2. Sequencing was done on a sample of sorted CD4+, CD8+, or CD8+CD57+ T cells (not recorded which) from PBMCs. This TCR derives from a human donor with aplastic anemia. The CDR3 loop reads CASSYISGGSYEQYF. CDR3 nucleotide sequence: TGTGCCAGCAGTTACATTAGCGGGGGCAGCTACGAGCAGTACTTC.